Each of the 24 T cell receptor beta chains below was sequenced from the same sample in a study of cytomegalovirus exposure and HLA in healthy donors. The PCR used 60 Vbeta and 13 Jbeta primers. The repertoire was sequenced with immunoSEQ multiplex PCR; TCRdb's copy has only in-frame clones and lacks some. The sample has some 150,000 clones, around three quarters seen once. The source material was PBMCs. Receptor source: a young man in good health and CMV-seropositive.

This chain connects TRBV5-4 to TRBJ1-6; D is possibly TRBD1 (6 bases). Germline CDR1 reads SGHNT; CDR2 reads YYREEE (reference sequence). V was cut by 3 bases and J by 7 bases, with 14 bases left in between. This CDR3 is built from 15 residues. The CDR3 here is CASSYPDRPNSPLHF. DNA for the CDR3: TGTGCCAGCAGCTACCCGGACAGACCAAATTCACCCCTCCACTTT.

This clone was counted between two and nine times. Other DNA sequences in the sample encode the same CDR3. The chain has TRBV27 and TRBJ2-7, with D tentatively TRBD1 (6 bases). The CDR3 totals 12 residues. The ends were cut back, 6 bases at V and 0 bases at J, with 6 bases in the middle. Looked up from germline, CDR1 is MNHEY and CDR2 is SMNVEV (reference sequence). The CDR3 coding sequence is TGTGCCAGCAGGGACAGCTCCTACGAGCAGTACTTC. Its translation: CASRDSSYEQYF.

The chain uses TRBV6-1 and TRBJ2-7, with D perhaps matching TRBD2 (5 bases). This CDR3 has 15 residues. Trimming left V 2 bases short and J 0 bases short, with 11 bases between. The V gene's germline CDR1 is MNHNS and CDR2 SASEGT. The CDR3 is CASSEPSQVSYEQYF. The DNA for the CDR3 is TGTGCCAGCAGTGAACCTAGCCAGGTCTCCTACGAGCAGTACTTC.

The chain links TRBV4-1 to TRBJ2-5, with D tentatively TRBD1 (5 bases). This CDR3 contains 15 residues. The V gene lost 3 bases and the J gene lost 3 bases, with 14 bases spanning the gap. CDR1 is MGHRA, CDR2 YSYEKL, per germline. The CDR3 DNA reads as TGCGCCAGCAGCCATTGGTCAGGGTTCGAAGAGACCCAGTACTTC. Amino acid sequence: CASSHWSGFEETQYF.

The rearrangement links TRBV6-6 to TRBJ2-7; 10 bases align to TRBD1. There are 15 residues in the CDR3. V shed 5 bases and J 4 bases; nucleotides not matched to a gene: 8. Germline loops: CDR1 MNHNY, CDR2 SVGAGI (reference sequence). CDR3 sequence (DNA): TGTGCCAGCAGTCCCGCCCGGGACAGGGGATACGAGCAGTACTTC. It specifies CASSPARDRGYEQYF.

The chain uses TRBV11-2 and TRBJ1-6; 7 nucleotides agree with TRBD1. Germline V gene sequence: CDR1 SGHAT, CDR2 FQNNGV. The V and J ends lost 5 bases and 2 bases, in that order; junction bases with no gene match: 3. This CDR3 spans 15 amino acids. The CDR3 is CASSGTAPYNSPLHF. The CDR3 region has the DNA TGTGCCAGCAGCGGGACAGCTCCCTATAATTCACCCCTCCACTTT.

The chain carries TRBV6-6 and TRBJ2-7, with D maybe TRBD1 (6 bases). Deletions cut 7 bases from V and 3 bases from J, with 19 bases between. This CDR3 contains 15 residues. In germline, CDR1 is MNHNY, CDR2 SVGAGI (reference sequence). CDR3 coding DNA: TGTGCCAGCACCGAGACAGGTTTGCCGTACTACGAGCAGTACTTC. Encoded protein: CASTETGLPYYEQYF.

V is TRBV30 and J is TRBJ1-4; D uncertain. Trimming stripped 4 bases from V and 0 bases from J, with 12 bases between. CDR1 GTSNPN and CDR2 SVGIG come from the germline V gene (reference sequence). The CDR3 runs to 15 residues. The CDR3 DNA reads TGTGCCTGGAACTCCGGTTTTGCAACTAATGAAAAACTGTTTTTT. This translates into CAWNSGFATNEKLFF.

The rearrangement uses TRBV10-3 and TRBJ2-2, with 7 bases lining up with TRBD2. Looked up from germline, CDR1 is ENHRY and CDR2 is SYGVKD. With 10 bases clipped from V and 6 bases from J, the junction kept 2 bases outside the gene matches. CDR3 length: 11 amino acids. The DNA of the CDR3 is TGTGCCACCCGGGAGGCCGGGGAGCTGTTTTTT. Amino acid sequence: CATREAGELFF.

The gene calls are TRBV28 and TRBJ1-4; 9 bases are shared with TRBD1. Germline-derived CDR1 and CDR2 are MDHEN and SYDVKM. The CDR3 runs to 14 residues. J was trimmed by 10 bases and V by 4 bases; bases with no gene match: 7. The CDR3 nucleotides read TGTGCCAGCAGTTCGGGACAGGGACAAGGAAAACTGTTTTTT. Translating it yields CASSSGQGQGKLFF.

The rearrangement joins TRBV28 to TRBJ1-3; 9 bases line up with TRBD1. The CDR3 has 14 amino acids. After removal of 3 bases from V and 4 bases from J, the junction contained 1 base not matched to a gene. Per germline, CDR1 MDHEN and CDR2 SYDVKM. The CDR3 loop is CASSLGQGGNTIYF. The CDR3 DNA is TGTGCCAGCAGTTTGGGACAGGGAGGAAACACCATATATTTT.

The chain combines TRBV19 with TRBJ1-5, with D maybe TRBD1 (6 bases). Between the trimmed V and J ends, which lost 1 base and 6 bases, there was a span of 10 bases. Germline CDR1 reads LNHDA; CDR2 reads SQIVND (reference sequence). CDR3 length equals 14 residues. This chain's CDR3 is CASSIVAGVQPQHF. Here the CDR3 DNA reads TGTGCCAGTAGTATAGTGGCAGGGGTTCAGCCCCAGCATTTT.

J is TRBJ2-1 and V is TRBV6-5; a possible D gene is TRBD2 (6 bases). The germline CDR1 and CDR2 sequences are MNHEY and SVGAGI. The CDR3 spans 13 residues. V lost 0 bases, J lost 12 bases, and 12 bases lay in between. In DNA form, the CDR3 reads TGTGCCAGCAGTTACTCGCGGGGTTCCGGGCAGTTCTTC. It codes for CASSYSRGSGQFF.

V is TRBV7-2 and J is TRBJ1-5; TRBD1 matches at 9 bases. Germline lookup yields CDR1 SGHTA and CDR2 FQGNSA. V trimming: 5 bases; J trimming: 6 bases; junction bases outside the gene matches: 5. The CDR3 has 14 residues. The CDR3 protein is CASSKRTGVQPQHF. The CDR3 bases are TGTGCCAGCAGCAAGAGGACAGGGGTTCAGCCCCAGCATTTT.

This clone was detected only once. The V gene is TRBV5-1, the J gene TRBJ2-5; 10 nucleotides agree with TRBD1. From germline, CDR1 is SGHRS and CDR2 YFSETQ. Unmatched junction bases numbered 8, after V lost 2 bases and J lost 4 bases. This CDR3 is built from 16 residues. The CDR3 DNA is TGCGCCAGCAGCTTCGGGACAGGGGATTCCAGAGAGACCCAGTACTTC. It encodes CASSFGTGDSRETQYF.

CDR3 in DNA: TGTGCCAGCAGTTTATCGCAGGGGGCCAGGAAGACCCAGTACTTC. This translates into CASSLSQGARKTQYF. The chain carries TRBV27 and TRBJ2-5; TRBD1 matches at 8 bases. The trim removed 0 bases at V and 6 bases at J, leaving 6 bases unmatched. Germline values: CDR1 MNHEY, CDR2 SMNVEV (reference sequence). The CDR3 is 15 amino acids.

The CDR3: CASSSIGRGGIQPQHF. CDR3 nucleotide sequence: TGTGCCAGCAGTTCCATTGGGCGAGGGGGCATTCAGCCCCAGCATTTT. The chain combines TRBV28 with TRBJ1-5; 7 bases agree with TRBD1. Trimming removed 4 bases from V and 6 bases from J; junction bases left unmatched: 12. The CDR3 is 16 amino acids. Germline V lookup: CDR1 MDHEN, CDR2 SYDVKM.

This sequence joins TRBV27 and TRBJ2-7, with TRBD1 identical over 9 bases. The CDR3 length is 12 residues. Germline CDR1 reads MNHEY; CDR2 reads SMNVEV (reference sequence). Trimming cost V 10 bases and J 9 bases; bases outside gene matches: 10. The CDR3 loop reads CANWDRAHLQYF. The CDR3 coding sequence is TGTGCCAATTGGGACAGGGCCCATTTGCAGTACTTC.

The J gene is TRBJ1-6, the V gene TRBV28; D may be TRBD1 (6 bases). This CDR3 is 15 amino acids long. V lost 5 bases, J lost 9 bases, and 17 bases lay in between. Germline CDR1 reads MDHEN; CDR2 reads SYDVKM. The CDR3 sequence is CASSTRAGAGSPLHF. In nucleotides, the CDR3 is TGTGCCAGCAGTACTCGCGCGGGGGCTGGTTCACCCCTCCACTTT. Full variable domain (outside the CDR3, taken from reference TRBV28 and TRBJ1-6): DVKVTQSSRYLVKRTGEKVFLECVQDMDHENMFWYRQDPGLGLRLIYFSYDVKMKEKGDIPEGYSVSREKKERFSLILESASTNQTSMYLCASSTRAGAGSPLHFGNGTRLTVT.

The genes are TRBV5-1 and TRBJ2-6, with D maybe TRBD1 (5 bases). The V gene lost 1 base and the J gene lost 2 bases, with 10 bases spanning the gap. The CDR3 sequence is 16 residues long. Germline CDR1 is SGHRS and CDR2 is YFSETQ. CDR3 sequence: CASSLSTVPGANVLTF. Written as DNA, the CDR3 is TGCGCCAGCAGCTTGTCGACAGTCCCTGGGGCCAACGTCCTGACTTTC.

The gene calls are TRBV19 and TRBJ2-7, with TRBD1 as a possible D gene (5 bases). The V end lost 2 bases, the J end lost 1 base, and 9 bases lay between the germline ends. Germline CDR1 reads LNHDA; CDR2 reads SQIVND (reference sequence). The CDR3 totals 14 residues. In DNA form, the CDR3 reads TGTGCCAGTAGTATACAGGGTGAATCCTACGAGCAGTACTTC. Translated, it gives CASSIQGESYEQYF.

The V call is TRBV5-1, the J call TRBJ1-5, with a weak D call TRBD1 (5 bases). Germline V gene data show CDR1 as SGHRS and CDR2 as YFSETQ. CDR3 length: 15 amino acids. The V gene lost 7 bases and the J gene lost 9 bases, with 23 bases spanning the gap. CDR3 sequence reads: CASSLEAGPGRPQHF. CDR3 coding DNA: TGCGCCAGCTCCTTGGAGGCGGGACCCGGGCGGCCCCAGCATTTT.

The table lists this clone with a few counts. Written as DNA, the CDR3 is TGTGCCAGCAGTCTCGAGGGCTATGAGCAGTTCTTC. It codes for CASSLEGYEQFF. V is TRBV6-5 and J is TRBJ2-1; D is perhaps TRBD2 (5 bases). The CDR3 extends over 12 amino acids. Germline V CDR1 and CDR2: MNHEY, SVGAGI. Trimming shortened V by 5 bases and J by 8 bases, and 10 bases separated the two germline ends.

The CDR3 DNA is TGTGCCAGCAGTGAATCTGGGTCAGGTCAGCCCCAGCATTTT. It specifies CASSESGSGQPQHF. The J gene is TRBJ1-5, the V gene TRBV25-1; unclear D gene. With 1 base removed from V and 6 bases from J, the gap between germline ends came to 10 bases. This CDR3 is 14 amino acids long. Per the germline V gene, CDR1 is MGHDK and CDR2 is SYGVNS.